The rows below give T cell receptor beta chains drawn from one sample of a study of cytomegalovirus exposure and HLA in healthy donors. Using immunoSEQ multiplex PCR, the repertoire was profiled, and TCRdb retains in-frame clones only, with some absent. The data hold 130,000 to 150,000 clones, with approximately 89% observed a single time. Sequences were obtained from PBMCs. All receptors come from a man aged 18 to 30 in good health and CMV-seronegative. The CDR3 runs from the conserved cysteine through the conserved F or W. The D gene is left open where the match is weak. Rows may omit the clone size; those that give it use once, few, many or a size class.

CDR3nt,CDR3aa,d_gene,j_gene,v_gene,abundance
TGCAGCGTTGACAGGGACAATGAGCAGTTCTTC,CSVDRDNEQFF,NA,TRBJ2-1,TRBV29-1,NA
TGTGCCAGCAGCCCCGGGACAGGGTCCTATGGCTACACCTTC,CASSPGTGSYGYTF,TRBD1,TRBJ1-2,TRBV9,NA
TGTGCCAGCAGCTTAAGGACAGCCTCGGGTTCACCCCTCCACTTT,CASSLRTASGSPLHF,NA,TRBJ1-6,TRBV7-9,NA
TGTGCCAGCAGTTACTCGTTCTCAGTCGCTGAAGCTTTCTTT,CASSYSFSVAEAFF,NA,TRBJ1-1,TRBV6-6,NA
TGTGCCAGCAGCTGGGGGACAGGGGGCAGCGGCTACACCTTC,CASSWGTGGSGYTF,TRBD1,TRBJ1-2,TRBV7-6,NA
TGTGCCAGCACCACAACTATCGGAGATACGCAGTATTTT,CASTTTIGDTQYF,NA,TRBJ2-3,TRBV27,NA
TGCGCCAGCAGTCCTGACTCGGCGGGGGTGACCTACGAGCAGTACTTC,CASSPDSAGVTYEQYF,TRBD2,TRBJ2-7,TRBV10-1,NA
TGTGCCAGTAGTCCGACAGGAGTAACTAACTATGGCTACACCTTC,CASSPTGVTNYGYTF,NA,TRBJ1-2,TRBV19,few
TGTGCCAGCAGCTCTACGTACGATTCGGGAGTTACCGGGGAGCTGTTTTTT,CASSSTYDSGVTGELFF,NA,TRBJ2-2,TRBV5-8,NA
TGTGCCAGCAGCCAGAGCGGTAGCACAGATACGCAGTATTTT,CASSQSGSTDTQYF,NA,TRBJ2-3,TRBV21-1,NA
TGTGCCAGCAGCTTAGGCGGAACAGGGAGCTCCTACAATGAGCAGTTCTTC,CASSLGGTGSSYNEQFF,NA,TRBJ2-1,TRBV7-2,NA
TGTGCCAGCACGCCCAACGAGCGCACAGATACGCAGTATTTT,CASTPNERTDTQYF,NA,TRBJ2-3,TRBV18,NA
TGTGCCAGCTCACCACGACAGTCCGAGTACCAAGAGACCCAGTACTTC,CASSPRQSEYQETQYF,NA,TRBJ2-5,TRBV18,NA
TGCGCCAGCAGCTTGGACTATGAGCAGTTCTTC,CASSLDYEQFF,NA,TRBJ2-1,TRBV5-1,NA
TGTGCCAGCAGCTTTCTGGGGGGGAACACTGAAGCTTTCTTT,CASSFLGGNTEAFF,NA,TRBJ1-1,TRBV5-4,NA
TGCGCCAGCAGCCAAGGGCCTCATCAGCCCCAGCATTTT,CASSQGPHQPQHF,NA,TRBJ1-5,TRBV4-3,NA
TGTGCCAGCAGCCGGACTAGCGGGAGGGCCGGGACCGGGGAGCTGTTTTTT,CASSRTSGRAGTGELFF,TRBD2,TRBJ2-2,TRBV9,NA
TGCGCCAGCAGCCATGATCGGACAGTCTACAATGAGCAGTTCTTC,CASSHDRTVYNEQFF,NA,TRBJ2-1,TRBV4-3,once
TGTGCCAGCAGCTTGGTGGCGACATTAGAGACCCAGTACTTC,CASSLVATLETQYF,NA,TRBJ2-5,TRBV5-8,NA
TGTGCCAGCACTACCTACGGGACAGGGGCCTACAATGAGCAGTTCTTC,CASTTYGTGAYNEQFF,TRBD1,TRBJ2-1,TRBV27,NA
TGTGCCAGCAGCACCCGTGGAGGGGGCCTATACTACGAGCAGTACTTC,CASSTRGGGLYYEQYF,NA,TRBJ2-7,TRBV11-1,NA
TGTGCCAGCAGCGTGCCGGGAACAGATACGCAGTATTTT,CASSVPGTDTQYF,NA,TRBJ2-3,TRBV5-4,NA
TGCAGCGCCCCTCGGGTTGGGGGCGCGAATGGCTACACCTTC,CSAPRVGGANGYTF,NA,TRBJ1-2,TRBV29-1,NA
TGTGCCAGTAGTATCGCGGGTGGGAGCAATCAGCCCCAGCATTTT,CASSIAGGSNQPQHF,NA,TRBJ1-5,TRBV19,NA